The TCR beta chain described here comes from a study of CD8 T cells in ankylosing spondylitis. Whole-study results and caveats: One TCR beta motif, made up of roughly eight highly homologous variants, appeared characteristic of ankylosing spondylitis blood. There was reportedly significant enrichment of clones that were disease-linked in matched ankylosing spondylitis synovial fluid.

The V gene's germline CDR1 is MNHNS and CDR2 SASEGT. The J segment lost 1 base and the V segment lost 8 bases, leaving 7 bases of the junction unmatched. The CDR3 runs 14 residues. With regard to this clonotype: Its antigen is still unknown.

For TCR beta, libraries came from quantitative 5'-RACE with molecular barcodes. A single record per CDR3 protein comes from TCRdb applying MiXCR to the 5' RACE reads. The data hold some 800,000 distinct CDR3 sequences, with about 10% observed a single time. The source material was blood, either unsorted or a sorted T cell fraction (not recorded which). The chain combines TRBV6-1 with TRBJ2-5; the match to TRBD2 covers 7 bases. This receptor was taken from a male donor with ankylosing spondylitis. This CDR3 is CASAPAGPQETQYF. The DNA of the CDR3 is TGTGCCAGCGCTCCAGCGGGGCCCCAAGAGACCCAGTACTTC.